This TCR beta chain comes out of a study of cytomegalovirus exposure and HLA in healthy donors. Study results and limitations: In most subjects, TCR beta sequences reportedly gave accurate predictions of HLA-A and HLA-B alleles.

PCR used 60 Vbeta primers and 13 Jbeta primers. The method was immunoSEQ multiplex PCR; TCRdb's version includes in-frame clones alone and lacks a portion of them. The sample records under 200,000 clones, 75% to 90% being singletons. As concerns this clone: Antigen unknown.

The sequence came from a woman between 25 and 40 years old in good health and CMV-seronegative. Material: PBMCs.

The DNA of the CDR3 is TGCGCCAGCAGGAGCGGAGGATCGAACACCGGGGAGCTGTTTTTT. Amino acid sequence: CASRSGGSNTGELFF. The rearrangement uses TRBV10-2 and TRBJ2-2; D possibly corresponds to TRBD2 (5 bases). This CDR3 contains 15 residues. With 6 bases removed from V and 0 bases from J, the gap between germline ends came to 11 bases. Germline-derived CDR1 and CDR2 are WSHSY and SAAADI.